This T cell receptor beta chain was profiled in a study of cytomegalovirus exposure and HLA in healthy donors. Study at large: Unique TCRs numbering roughly 85 million, obtained from HLA-typed donors, made up an early data release. Study-level points and caveats: A later analysis linked a missense variant in DCLRE1C to the trimming of TCR beta V and J genes. Later analysis suggested most CMV-associated TCR beta chains were HLA-restricted.

Comments on this clone: The antigen is not known.

PCR was performed using 60 Vbeta and 13 Jbeta primers. Generated by immunoSEQ multiplex PCR, the TCRdb table keeps only in-frame clones and is missing some. The sample contains fewer than 150,000 clones, approximately 80% of which appear only once. Germline lookup yields CDR1 WSHSY and CDR2 SAAADI. The CDR3 sequence is 14 residues long. With V trimmed by 7 bases and J by 4 bases, 6 bases remained unmatched. Although they were nominally healthy when sampled, donors likely had unrecorded immune exposures. V usage is TRBV10-2 and J usage is TRBJ2-7, with 11 bases fitting TRBD2. The material sequenced was PBMCs. This sequence was found in a man between 45 and 60 years old in good health and CMV-seropositive. The CDR3 DNA is TGCGCCAGCACCTACGGGACTAGCGGTTACGAGCAGTACTTC. Translated: CASTYGTSGYEQYF.